This T cell receptor beta chain was sequenced in a study of T cells in Graves' hyperthyroidism and ophthalmopathy. Study-wide findings and caveats: The authors' 13 V-J model separated ophthalmopathy from stable hyperthyroidism. Most clonotypes that expanded in the thyroid above 0.001 also showed up in blood.

TCR beta CDR3 sequences were amplified from RNA transcripts. HTBI primers were the set used in a first-round RT-PCR of the TCR CDR3. TCRdb independently ran MiXCR on the multiplex PCR reads; one entry per CDR3 protein. The sample lists about 300,000 distinct CDR3 sequences; roughly 19% were seen once. Germline values: CDR1 SEHNR, CDR2 FQNEAQ (reference sequence). Germline trimming cut 6 bases from V and 8 bases from J; bases unmatched to any gene: 14. This CDR3 has 16 amino acids. At least 3 on the Clinical Activity Score was recorded for ophthalmopathy patients, who also had NOSPECS grade at least 4 and duration under 3 months. Clinical symptoms, serum thyroxine, TRAb, thyroid ultrasound and orbital computed tomography established diagnosis. On this clonotype: The antigen is undetermined.

The source of this sequence is a man between 50 and 59 years old with Graves' ophthalmopathy. The chain has TRBV7-9 and TRBJ1-2; TRBD1 matches at 11 bases. Sample: blood. CDR3 amino acids: CASSSGTGGVLGGYTF. The CDR3 DNA follows: TGTGCCAGCAGTTCCGGGACAGGGGGTGTCTTGGGAGGCTACACCTTC.